This T cell receptor (beta chain) was retrieved from a study of graft-versus-host responses after intestinal transplantation (dated by TCRdb to 2020 to 2022). Regarding the complete study: The transplants that recipients received were multivisceral, liver-intestinal, or isolated intestinal. Every recipient was given anti-thymocyte globulin induction, followed by 2 to 3 years of maintenance tacrolimus and steroids. Rather than being sequenced by the commercial service, samples from a few later patients were sequenced in-house on an Illumina MiSeq and processed with MiXCR. Alloreactive clones were identified by sequencing pre-transplant mixed lymphocyte reaction products and comparing these products with unstimulated pre-transplant donor and recipient T cells. The cohort enrolled about 23 intestinal transplant recipients, one of whom was a retransplant, and 3 patients without pretransplant specimens were excluded. A peak of at least 4% donor T cells among recipient peripheral blood mononuclear cells was the definition used for donor T cell macrochimerism. After intestinal transplantation, graft-versus-host and host-versus-graft alloreactive T cell clones were followed in the graft, circulation and bone marrow using bulk TCR-beta CDR3 sequencing.

General study outcomes and caveats: The relatively low number and heterogeneity of intestinal transplant patients limited the conclusions. Early after transplant, declines in HvG clones were associated with peak levels of circulating GvH clones. GvH clones were detected in recipient bone marrow, and some appeared earlier in ileal mucosa or blood, consistent with an intestinal mucosal origin. In patients with donor T cell macrochimerism, the allografts had high GvH to HvG T cell clonal ratios.

The library was obtained by the immunoSEQ multiplex PCR assay. For most patients, genomic DNA was isolated with the Qiagen DNeasy Blood and Tissue Kit and shipped frozen to Adaptive Biotechnologies for TCR sequencing. For most patients, genomic DNA was subjected to high-throughput TCR-beta CDR3 sequencing by Adaptive Biotechnologies. Per the authors' processing: Adaptive's ImmunoSEQ software supplied the TCR sequencing data for 15 to 20 patients, while MiXCR and VDJtools were used to process a few other patients. CD4 versus CD8 sorting errors were corrected by removing sequences found in both subsets at a frequency ratio below 5:1. Because the origin of CDR3 nucleotide sequences shared between donor and recipient could not be assigned, those sequences were removed. At least 2-fold expansion over unstimulated cells and a minimum CFSE-low frequency of 0.002% (template counts) or 0.001% (read counts) were required for clones to be classified as alloreactive. Clones detected in sequenced pre-transplant spleen, lymph node, or MLR CFSE-low populations of the donor or recipient were defined as mappable. The cumulative frequency of alloreactive clones was calculated as a percentage of all sequences, weighted by copy number. TCRdb's version of the immuneACCESS table is confined to in-frame rearrangements and falls short of the full clone set. An unresolved V gene accounts for under half of the shortfall where checked; the remainder is of unknown origin. For V, J and clone size, that table is used; D and trimming come from the DNA. The sample table contains under 90,000 clones; only one count was recorded for around 89% of them. 4% of the sample is in the top ten clones.

This clone occurred once. Its antigen is still unknown. There are no base qualities to consult, and no much larger clone falls within one base. In the paper's terms, the time point label means: cells obtained before transplantation from donor or recipient. CD3+CD4+ and CD3+CD8+ populations were FACS-sorted from unstimulated pre-transplant donor and recipient cells taken from spleen or lymph nodes. The source material was unstimulated CD8+ T cells sorted from spleen or lymph node cells, sampled before transplant. This receptor was identified in a human donor who was the organ donor for an intestinal transplant.

CDR3 sequence: CASSQASLLQAGNSPLHF. The DNA sequence is given as TGCGCCAGCAGCCAAGCCTCTCTTTTACAGGCGGGAAATTCACCCCTCCACTTT. The receptor chain draws on TRBV4-1 and TRBJ1-6, and the D gene may be TRBD1, 5 bases matching. The CDR3, cysteine through phenylalanine, is 18 amino acids long. The DNA shown is the 54-base CDR3, in frame from base 1. The V end loses 1 base and the J end loses 7 bases, and a stretch of 20 bases separates them. The germline V gene yields MGHRA for CDR1 and YSYEKL for CDR2.